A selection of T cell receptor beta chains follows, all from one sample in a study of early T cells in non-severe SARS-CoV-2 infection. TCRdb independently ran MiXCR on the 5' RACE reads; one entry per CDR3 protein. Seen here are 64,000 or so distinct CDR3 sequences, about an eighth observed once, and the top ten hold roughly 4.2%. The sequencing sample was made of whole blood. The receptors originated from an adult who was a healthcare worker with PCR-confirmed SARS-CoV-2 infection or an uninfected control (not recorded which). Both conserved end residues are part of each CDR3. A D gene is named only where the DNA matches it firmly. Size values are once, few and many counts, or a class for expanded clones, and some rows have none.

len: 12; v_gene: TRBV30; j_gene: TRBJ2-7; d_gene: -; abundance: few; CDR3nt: TGTGCCTGGAACCGAAACTCCTACGAGCAGTACTTC; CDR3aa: CAWNRNSYEQYF
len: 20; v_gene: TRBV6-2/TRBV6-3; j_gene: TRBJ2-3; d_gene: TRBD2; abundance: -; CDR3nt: TGTGCCAGCAGTTACTCCAGGGCTAGCGGGGGACCCGCCTGGGGTGATACGCAGTATTTT; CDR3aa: CASSYSRASGGPAWGDTQYF
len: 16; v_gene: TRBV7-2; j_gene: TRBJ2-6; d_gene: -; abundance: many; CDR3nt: TGTGCCAGCAGCCCGAACAGGGCCGCTGGGGCCAACGTCCTGACTTTC; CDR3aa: CASSPNRAAGANVLTF
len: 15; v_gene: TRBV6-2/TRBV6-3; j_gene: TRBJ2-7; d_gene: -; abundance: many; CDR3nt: TGTGCCAGCAGTTACTCGGGCGGGGTAACCTACGAGCAGTACTTC; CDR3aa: CASSYSGGVTYEQYF
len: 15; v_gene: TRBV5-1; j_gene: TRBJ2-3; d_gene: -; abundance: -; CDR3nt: TGCGCCAGCAGCGCGGGGCTAGCGCTGACAGATACGCAGTATTTT; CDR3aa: CASSAGLALTDTQYF
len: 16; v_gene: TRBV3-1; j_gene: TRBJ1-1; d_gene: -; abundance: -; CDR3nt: TGTGCCAGCAGCCATCCCTGGGAGGGTTTGAACACTGAAGCTTTCTTT; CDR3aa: CASSHPWEGLNTEAFF
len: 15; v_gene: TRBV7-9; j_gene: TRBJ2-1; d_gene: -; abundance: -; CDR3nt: TGTGCCAGCAGGGTTGAGGGCGGGGCCTACAATGAGCAGTTCTTC; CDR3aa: CASRVEGGAYNEQFF
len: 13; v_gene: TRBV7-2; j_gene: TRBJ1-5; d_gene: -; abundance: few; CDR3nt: TGTGCCAGCAGCTTAGCGCTTGAGTTTCGGGTGCATTTT; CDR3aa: CASSLALEFRVHF
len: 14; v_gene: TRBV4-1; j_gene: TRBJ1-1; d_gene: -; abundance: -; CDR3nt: TGCGCCAGCAGCCAAGAGGAACGAAGGACTGAAGCTTTCTTT; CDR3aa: CASSQEERRTEAFF
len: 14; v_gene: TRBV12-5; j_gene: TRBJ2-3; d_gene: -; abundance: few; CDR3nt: TGTGCTAGTGGTCTGCAGGGTATTGCAGATACGCAGTATTTT; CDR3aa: CASGLQGIADTQYF
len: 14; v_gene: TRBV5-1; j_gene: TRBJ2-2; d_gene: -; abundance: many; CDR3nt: TGCGCCAGCGAGGGGTCAGGCGGGACCGGGGAGCTGTTTTTT; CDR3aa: CASEGSGGTGELFF
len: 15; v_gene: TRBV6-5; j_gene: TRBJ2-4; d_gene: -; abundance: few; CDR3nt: TGTGCCAGCAGCTATGGGCCAATAGCCAAAAACATTCAGTACTTC; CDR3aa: CASSYGPIAKNIQYF
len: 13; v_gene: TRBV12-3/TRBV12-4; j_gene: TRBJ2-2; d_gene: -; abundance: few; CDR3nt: TGTGCCAGCAGTTTAGAGGGGACCGGGGAGCTGTTTTTT; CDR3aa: CASSLEGTGELFF
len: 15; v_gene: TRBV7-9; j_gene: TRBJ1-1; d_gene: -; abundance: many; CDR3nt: TGTGCCAGCAGCCCCTATGTAGGGAGGAACACTGAAGCTTTCTTT; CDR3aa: CASSPYVGRNTEAFF
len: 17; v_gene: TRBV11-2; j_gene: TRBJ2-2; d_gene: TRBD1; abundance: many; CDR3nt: TGTGCCAGCAGCTTAGATGCAGGGGGCGTCGTCACCGGGGAGCTGTTTTTT; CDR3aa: CASSLDAGGVVTGELFF
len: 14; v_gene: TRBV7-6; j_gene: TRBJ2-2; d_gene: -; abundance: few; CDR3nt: TGTGCCAGCAGCTTAGTTGTACACACCGGGGAGCTGTTTTTT; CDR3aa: CASSLVVHTGELFF
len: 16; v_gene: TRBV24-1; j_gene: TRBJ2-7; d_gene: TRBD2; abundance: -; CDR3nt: TGTGCCACCAGTGGCCCGGGACTAGCGGGCCCCTACGAGCAGTACTTC; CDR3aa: CATSGPGLAGPYEQYF
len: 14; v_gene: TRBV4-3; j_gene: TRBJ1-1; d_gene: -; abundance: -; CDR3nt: TGCGCCAGCAGCTTAGGGGGTGAGGGCACTGAAGCTTTCTTT; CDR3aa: CASSLGGEGTEAFF
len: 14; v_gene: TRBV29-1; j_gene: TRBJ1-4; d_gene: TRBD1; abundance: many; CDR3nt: TGCAGCGTTGAAGGGACAGGGTCTGAAGAAAAACTGTTTTTT; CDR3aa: CSVEGTGSEEKLFF
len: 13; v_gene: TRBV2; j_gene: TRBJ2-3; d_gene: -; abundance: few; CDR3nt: TGTGCCAGCAGGGGCATCGGGCCAGATACGCAGTATTTT; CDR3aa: CASRGIGPDTQYF
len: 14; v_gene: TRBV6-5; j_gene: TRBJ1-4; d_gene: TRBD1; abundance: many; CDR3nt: TGTGCCAGCCATGGCACAGGGGGCTTCGCAAAACTGTTTTTT; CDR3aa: CASHGTGGFAKLFF
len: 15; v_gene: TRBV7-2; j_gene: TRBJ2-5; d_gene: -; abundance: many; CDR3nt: TGTGCCAGCAGCTTAACAGTCAACTTCCAAGAGACCCAGTACTTC; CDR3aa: CASSLTVNFQETQYF
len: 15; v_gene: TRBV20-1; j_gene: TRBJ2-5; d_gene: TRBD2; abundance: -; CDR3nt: TGCAGTGCTTTTTATAGCGGGGCCGGTAAAGAGACCCAGTACTTC; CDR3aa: CSAFYSGAGKETQYF
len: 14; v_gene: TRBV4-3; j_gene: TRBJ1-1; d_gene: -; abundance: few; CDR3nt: TGCGCCAGCAGCCAGCTGACAGAGAACACTGAAGCTTTCTTT; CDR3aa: CASSQLTENTEAFF
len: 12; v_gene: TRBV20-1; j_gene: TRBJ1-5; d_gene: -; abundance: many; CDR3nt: TGCAGTGCTCACAGGGCGAGCCAGCCCCAGCATTTT; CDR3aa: CSAHRASQPQHF
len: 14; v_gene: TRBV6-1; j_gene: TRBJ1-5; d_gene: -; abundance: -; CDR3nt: TGTGCCAGCAGTAAGCCCACGATCGGTCAGCCCCAGCATTTT; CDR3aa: CASSKPTIGQPQHF
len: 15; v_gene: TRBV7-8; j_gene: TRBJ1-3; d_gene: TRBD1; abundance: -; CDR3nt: TGTGCCAGCAGCCCCGACAGGGTGATGAGGAACACCATATATTTT; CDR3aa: CASSPDRVMRNTIYF
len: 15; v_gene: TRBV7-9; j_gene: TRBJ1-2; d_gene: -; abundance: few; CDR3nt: TGTGCCAGCAGTTACGGACAGCTAGGGGGCTATGGCTACACCTTC; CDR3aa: CASSYGQLGGYGYTF
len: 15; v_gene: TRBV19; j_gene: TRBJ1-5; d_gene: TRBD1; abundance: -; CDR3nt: TGTGCCAGTAGGGGGACAGGGCGAGGCAATCAGCCCCAGCATTTT; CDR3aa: CASRGTGRGNQPQHF
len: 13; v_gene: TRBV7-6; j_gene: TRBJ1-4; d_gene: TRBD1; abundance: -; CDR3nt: TGTGCCAGCAGCCCGAGGGGGCGGGGAGGTCTGTTTTTT; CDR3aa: CASSPRGRGGLFF
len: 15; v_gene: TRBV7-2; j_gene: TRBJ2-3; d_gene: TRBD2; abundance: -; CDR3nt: TGTGCCAGCAGCCGGGAACGCGGGGGGACAGATACGCAGTATTTT; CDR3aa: CASSRERGGTDTQYF
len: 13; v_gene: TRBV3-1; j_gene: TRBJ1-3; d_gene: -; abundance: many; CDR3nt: TGTGCCAGCAGCAGGGTGTCTGGAAACACCATATATTTT; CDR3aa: CASSRVSGNTIYF
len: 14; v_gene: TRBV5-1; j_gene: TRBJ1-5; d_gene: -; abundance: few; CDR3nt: TGCGCCAGCAGCAAGGGGTCGGGGGATCAGCCCCAGCATTTT; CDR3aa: CASSKGSGDQPQHF
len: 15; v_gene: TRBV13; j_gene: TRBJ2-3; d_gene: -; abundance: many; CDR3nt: TGTGCCAGCAGCTTACGAGGGACTAGCACAGATACGCAGTATTTT; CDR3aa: CASSLRGTSTDTQYF
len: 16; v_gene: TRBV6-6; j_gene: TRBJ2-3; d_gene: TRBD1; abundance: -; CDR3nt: TGTGCCAGCACCCTAACGGGACAGGGAGATGGCGATACGCAGTATTTT; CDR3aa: CASTLTGQGDGDTQYF
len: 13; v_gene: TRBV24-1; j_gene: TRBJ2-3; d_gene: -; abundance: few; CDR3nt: TGTGCCACCAGTCAGGGTTCGACAGATACGCAGTATTTT; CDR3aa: CATSQGSTDTQYF
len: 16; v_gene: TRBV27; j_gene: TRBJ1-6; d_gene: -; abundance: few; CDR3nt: TGTGCCAGCAGTTCGCGAGAGAGCTCCTATAATTCACCCCTCCACTTT; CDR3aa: CASSSRESSYNSPLHF
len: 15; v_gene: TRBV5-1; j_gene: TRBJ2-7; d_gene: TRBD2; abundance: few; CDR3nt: TGCGCCAGCAGCTCGACTAGCGGGGGCCAAGGGCAGCAGTACTTC; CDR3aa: CASSSTSGGQGQQYF
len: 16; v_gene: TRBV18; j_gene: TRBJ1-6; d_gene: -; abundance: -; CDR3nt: TGTGCCAGCTCACCCCCCCCGGGATCGTCAATCTCACCCCTCCACTTT; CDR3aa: CASSPPPGSSISPLHF
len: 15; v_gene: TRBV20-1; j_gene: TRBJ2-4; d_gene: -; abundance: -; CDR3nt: TGCAGTGCTAGTATTATAGGACTAGCCAAAAACATTCAGTACTTC; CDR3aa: CSASIIGLAKNIQYF
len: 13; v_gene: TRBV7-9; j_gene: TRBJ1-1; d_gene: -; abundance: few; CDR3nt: TGTGCCAGCAGCTTATCGAGGAACACTGAAGCTTTCTTT; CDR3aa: CASSLSRNTEAFF
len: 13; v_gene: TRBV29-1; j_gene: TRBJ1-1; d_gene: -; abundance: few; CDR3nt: TGCAGCGTTGAATCAGGGGTGAACACTGAAGCTTTCTTT; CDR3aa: CSVESGVNTEAFF
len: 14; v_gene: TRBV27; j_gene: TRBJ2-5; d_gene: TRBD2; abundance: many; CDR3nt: TGTGCCAGCAGTGTGTCTAGCGGTCGTGAGACCCAGTACTTC; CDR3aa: CASSVSSGRETQYF
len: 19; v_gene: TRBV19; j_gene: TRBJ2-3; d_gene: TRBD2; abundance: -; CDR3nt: TGTGCCAGTAGTATGGGGACTAGCGGGGGCGGCTTGCGGAGAGATACGCAGTATTTT; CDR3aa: CASSMGTSGGGLRRDTQYF
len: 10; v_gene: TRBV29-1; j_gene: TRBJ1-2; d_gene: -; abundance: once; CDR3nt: TGCAGCGACAACACACCTGGCTACACCTTC; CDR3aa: CSDNTPGYTF